This record looks at one T cell receptor (beta chain) sequence and its context. Its antigen is unidentified. The data were obtained in a study of cytomegalovirus exposure and HLA in healthy donors. Across the whole study: As an earlier analysis found, about 200 million T cells yielded around 110 million unique TCR beta sequences. Points from the study as a whole: Across HLA loci, a later analysis found differing TCR association rates, with DRB1 most and HLA-C fewest.

A multiplex PCR was run with 60 Vbeta primers and 13 Jbeta primers. TCRdb keeps only in-frame clones here, not all; method: immunoSEQ multiplex PCR. The data show about 120,000 clones, with more than 65% seen just once and around 1.6% held by the top ten. V shed 3 bases and J 2 bases; nucleotides not matched to a gene: 8. The CDR3 is made up of 16 amino acids. Per the germline V gene, CDR1 is SGHAT and CDR2 is FQNNGV. The receptor was derived from a woman between 18 and 30 years old in good health and CMV-seronegative. Sequencing was done on a sample of PBMCs. V usage is TRBV11-2 and J usage is TRBJ2-7; TRBD2 aligns across 9 bases. Here the CDR3 reads CASSLTSGPFPYEQYF. DNA for the CDR3: TGTGCCAGCAGCTTGACTAGCGGCCCGTTTCCCTACGAGCAGTACTTC.